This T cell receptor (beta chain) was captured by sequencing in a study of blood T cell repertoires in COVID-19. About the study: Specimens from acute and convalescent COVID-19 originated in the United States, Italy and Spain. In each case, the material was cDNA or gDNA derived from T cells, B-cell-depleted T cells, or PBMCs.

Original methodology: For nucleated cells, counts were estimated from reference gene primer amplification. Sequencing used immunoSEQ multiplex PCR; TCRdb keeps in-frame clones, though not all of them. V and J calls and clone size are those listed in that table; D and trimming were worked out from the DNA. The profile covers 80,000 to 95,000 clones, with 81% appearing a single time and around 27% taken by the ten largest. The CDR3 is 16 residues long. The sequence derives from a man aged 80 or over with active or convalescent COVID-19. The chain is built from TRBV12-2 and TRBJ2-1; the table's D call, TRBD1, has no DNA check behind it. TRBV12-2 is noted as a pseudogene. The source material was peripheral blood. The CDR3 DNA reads TGTGCAACTCAAATCCGGGACAAGGATTTCCCCAATGAGCAGTTCTTC. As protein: CATQIRDKDFPNEQFF.